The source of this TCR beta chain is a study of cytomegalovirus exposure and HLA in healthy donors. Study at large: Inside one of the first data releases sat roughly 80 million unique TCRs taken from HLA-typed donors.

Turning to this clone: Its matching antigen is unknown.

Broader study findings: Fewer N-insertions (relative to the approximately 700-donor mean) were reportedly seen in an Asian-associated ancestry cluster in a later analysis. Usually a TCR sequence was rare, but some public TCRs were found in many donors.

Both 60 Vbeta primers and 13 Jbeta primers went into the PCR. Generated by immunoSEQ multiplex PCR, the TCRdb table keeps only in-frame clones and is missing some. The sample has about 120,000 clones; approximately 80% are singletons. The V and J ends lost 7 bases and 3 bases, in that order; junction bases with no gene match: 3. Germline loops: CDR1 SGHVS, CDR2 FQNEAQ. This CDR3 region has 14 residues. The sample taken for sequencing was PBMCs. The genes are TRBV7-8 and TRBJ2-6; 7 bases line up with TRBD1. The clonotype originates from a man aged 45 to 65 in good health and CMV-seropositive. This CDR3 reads CASTQGVGANVLTF. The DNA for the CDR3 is TGTGCCAGCACCCAGGGGGTTGGGGCCAACGTCCTGACTTTC.